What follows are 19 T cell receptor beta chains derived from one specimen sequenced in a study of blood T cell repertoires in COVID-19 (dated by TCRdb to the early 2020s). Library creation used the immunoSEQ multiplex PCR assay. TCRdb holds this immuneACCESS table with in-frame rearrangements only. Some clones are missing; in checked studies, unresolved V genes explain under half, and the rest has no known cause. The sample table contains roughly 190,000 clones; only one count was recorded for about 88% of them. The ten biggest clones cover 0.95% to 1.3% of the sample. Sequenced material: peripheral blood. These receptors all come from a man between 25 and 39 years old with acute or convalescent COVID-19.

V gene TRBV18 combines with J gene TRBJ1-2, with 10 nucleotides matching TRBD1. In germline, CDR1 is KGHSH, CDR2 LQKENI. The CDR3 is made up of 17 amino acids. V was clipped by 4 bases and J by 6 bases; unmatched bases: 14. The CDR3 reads CASSLTPRRDRGNGYTF. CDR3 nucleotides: TGTGCCAGCTCACTTACCCCACGCAGGGACAGGGGCAATGGCTACACCTTC.

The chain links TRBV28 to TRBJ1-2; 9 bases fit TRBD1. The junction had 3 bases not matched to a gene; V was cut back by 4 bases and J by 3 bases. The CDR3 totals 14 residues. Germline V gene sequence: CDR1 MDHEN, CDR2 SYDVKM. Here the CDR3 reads CASSSTGGHYGYTF. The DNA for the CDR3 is TGTGCCAGCAGTTCGACAGGGGGTCACTATGGCTACACCTTC.

CDR3 DNA sequence: TGTGCCAGCAGTTTTTTCGGCGGGGAGCTGTTTTTT. Its translation: CASSFFGGELFF. The rearrangement uses TRBV12-3 or TRBV12-4 and TRBJ2-2; unclear D gene. The V end was cut by 3 bases, the J end by 7 bases, with 6 bases between. The CDR3 length is 12 residues.

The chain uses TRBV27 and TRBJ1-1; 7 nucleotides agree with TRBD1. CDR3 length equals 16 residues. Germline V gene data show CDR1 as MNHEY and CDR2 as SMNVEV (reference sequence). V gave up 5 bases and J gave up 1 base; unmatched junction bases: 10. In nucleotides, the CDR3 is TGTGCCAGCAGTACACTAAACAGGGGAGCGAACACTGAAGCTTTCTTT. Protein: CASSTLNRGANTEAFF.

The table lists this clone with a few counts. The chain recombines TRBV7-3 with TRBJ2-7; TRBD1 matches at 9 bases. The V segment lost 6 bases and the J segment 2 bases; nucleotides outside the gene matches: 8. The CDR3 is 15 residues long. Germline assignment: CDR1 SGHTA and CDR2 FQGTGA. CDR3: CASRPDRGATYEQYF. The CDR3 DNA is TGTGCCAGCAGACCCGACAGGGGGGCAACCTACGAGCAGTACTTC.

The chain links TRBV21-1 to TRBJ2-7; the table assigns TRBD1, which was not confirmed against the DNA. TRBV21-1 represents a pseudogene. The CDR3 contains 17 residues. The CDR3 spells CASSNGIGAGGPYEQYF. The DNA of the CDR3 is TGTGCCAGCAGCAATGGGATCGGGGCAGGGGGCCCCTACGAGCAGTACTTC.

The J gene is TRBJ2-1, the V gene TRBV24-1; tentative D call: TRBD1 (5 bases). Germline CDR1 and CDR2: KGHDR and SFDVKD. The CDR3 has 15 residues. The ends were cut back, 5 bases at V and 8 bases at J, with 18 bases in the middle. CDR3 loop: CATSALTEPDDEQFF. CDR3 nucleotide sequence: TGTGCCACCAGTGCCTTGACAGAGCCCGACGATGAGCAGTTCTTC.

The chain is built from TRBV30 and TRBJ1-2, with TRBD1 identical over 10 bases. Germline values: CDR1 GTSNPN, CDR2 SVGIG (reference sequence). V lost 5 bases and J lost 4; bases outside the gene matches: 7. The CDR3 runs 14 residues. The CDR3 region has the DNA TGTGCCTGGGACCGGGACAGGGGTCTCTATGGCTACACCTTC. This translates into CAWDRDRGLYGYTF.

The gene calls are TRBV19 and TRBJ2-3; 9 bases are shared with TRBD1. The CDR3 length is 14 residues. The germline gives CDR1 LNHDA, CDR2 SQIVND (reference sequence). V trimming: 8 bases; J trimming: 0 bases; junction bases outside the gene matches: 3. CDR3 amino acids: CASQQGASTDTQYF. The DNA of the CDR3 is TGTGCCAGTCAACAGGGGGCTAGCACAGATACGCAGTATTTT.

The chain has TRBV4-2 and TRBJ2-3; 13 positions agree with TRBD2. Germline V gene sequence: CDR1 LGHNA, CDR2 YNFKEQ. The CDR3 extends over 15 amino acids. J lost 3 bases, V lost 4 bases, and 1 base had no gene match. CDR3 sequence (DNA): TGTGCCAGCAGCCCACTAGCGGGGGGGACAGATACGCAGTATTTT. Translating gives CASSPLAGGTDTQYF.

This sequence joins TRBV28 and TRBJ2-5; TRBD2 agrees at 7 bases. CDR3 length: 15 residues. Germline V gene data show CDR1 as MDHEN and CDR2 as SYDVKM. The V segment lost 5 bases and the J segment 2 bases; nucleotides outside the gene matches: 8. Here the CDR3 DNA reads TGTGCCAGCAGTCTTACGGGACTATATCAAGAGACCCAGTACTTC. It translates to CASSLTGLYQETQYF.

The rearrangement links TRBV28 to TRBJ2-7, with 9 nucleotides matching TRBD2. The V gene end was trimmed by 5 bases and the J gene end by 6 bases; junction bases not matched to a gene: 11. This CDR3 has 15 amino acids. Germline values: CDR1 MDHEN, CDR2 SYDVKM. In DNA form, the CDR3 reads TGTGCCAGCAGTCCCCACGCGGGGACTAGCAGCGAGCAGTACTTC. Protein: CASSPHAGTSSEQYF.

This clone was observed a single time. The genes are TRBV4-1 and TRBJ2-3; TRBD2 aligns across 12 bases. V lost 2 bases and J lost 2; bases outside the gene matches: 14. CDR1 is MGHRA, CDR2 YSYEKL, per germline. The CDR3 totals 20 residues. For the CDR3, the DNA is TGCGCCAGCAGCCAACTACTAGCGGGAGGCTTCGTGTATCTCACAGATACGCAGTATTTT. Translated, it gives CASSQLLAGGFVYLTDTQYF.

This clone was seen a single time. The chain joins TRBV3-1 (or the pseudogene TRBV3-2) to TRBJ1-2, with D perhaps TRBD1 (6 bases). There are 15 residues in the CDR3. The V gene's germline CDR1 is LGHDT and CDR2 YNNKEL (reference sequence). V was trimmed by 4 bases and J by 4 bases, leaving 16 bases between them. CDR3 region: CASSPQGMGTYGYTF. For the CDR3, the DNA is TGTGCCAGCAGCCCACAGGGTATGGGGACCTATGGCTACACCTTC.

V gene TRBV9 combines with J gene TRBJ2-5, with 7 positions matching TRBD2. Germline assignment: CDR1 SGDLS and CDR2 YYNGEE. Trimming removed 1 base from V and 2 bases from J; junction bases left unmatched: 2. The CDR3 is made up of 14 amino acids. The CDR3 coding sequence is TGTGCCAGCAGCGTATTCGGGGGGCAAGAGACCCAGTACTTC. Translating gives CASSVFGGQETQYF.

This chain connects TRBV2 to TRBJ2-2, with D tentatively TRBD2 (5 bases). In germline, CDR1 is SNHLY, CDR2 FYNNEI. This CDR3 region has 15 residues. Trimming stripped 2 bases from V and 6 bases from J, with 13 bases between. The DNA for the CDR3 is TGTGCCAGCAGTGAAACTGGGCTAGCAGCCGGGGAGCTGTTTTTT. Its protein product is CASSETGLAAGELFF.

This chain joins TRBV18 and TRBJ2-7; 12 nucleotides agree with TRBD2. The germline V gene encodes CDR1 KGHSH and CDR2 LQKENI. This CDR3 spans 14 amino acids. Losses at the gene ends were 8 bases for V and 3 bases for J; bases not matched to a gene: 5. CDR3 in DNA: TGTGCCAGCGCCGGGACTAGCGGGCTCTACGAGCAGTACTTC. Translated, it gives CASAGTSGLYEQYF.

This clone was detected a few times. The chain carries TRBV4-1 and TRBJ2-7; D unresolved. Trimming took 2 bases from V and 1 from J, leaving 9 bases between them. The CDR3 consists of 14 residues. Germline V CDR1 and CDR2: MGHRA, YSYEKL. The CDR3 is CASSQPDTSYEQYF. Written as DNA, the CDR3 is TGCGCCAGCAGCCAACCCGACACTTCCTACGAGCAGTACTTC.

As DNA, the CDR3 is TGTGCCAGCAGTGAAGGTATACCCTCGGATGAGCAGTTCTTC. It codes for CASSEGIPSDEQFF. J is TRBJ2-1 and V is TRBV6-1, with D uncertain. Trimming shortened V by 1 base and J by 8 bases, and 12 bases separated the two germline ends. The germline V gene encodes CDR1 MNHNS and CDR2 SASEGT. This CDR3 is 14 amino acids long.